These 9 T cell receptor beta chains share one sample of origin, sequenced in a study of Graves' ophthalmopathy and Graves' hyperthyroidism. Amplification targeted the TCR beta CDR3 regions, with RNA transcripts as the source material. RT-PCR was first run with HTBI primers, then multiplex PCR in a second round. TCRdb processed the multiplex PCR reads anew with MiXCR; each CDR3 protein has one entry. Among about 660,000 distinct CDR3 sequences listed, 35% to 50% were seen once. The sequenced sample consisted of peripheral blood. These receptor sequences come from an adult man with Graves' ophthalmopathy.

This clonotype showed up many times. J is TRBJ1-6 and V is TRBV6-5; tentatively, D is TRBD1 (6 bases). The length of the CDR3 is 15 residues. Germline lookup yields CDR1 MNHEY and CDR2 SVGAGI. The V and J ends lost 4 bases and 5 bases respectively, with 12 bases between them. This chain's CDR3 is CASSWETGHNSPLHF. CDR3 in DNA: TGTGCCAGCAGTTGGGAGACAGGTCATAATTCACCCCTCCACTTT.

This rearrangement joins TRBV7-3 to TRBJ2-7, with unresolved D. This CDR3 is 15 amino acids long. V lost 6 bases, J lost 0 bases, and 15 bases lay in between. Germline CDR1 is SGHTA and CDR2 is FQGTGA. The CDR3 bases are TGTGCCAGCAGTTACTCGAGCAGGAGCTCCTACGAGCAGTACTTC. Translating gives CASSYSSRSSYEQYF.

The CDR3 DNA reads as TGTGCCAGCCAGCCAGAGGGGGCGAGCTCCTACGAGCAGTACTTC. As protein: CASQPEGASSYEQYF. The rearrangement uses TRBV2 and TRBJ2-7; 7 nucleotides line up with TRBD1. In germline, CDR1 is SNHLY, CDR2 FYNNEI. This CDR3 is 15 amino acids long. J gave up 0 bases and V 8 bases, and 10 bases lay outside the gene matches.

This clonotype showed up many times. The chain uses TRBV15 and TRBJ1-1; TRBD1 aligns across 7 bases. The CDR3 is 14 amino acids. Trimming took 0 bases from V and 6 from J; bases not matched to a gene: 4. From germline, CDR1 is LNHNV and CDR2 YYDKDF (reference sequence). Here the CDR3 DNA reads TGTGCCACCAGCAGAGAAGGGGGACAGTCTGAAGCTTTCTTT. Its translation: CATSREGGQSEAFF.

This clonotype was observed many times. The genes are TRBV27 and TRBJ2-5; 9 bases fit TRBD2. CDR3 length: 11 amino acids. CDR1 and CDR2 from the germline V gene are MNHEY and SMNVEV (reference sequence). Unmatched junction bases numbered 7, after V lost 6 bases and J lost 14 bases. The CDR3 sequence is CASSQGTSRYF. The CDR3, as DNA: TGTGCCAGCAGCCAAGGGACTAGCCGATACTTC.

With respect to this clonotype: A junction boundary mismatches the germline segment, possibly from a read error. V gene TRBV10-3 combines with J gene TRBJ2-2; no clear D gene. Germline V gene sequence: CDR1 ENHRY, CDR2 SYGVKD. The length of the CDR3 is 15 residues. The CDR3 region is CASSYVGKGFGELFF. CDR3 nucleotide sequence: TGTGCCAGCAGTTACGTGGGGAAAGGGTTCGGGGAGCTGTTTTTT.

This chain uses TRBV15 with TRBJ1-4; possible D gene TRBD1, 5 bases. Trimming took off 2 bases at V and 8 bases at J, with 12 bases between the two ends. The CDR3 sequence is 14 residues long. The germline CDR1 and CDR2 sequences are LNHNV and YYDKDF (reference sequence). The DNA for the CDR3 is TGTGCCACCAGCAGACGGGGCGGGAACGAAAAACTGTTTTTT. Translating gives CATSRRGGNEKLFF.

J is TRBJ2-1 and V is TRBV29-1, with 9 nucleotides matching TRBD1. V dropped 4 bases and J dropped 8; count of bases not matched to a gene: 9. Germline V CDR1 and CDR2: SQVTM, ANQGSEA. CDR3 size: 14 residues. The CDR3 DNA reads TGCAGCGTTGCAGAACCGGGACAGGGCTATGAGCAGTTCTTC. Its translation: CSVAEPGQGYEQFF.

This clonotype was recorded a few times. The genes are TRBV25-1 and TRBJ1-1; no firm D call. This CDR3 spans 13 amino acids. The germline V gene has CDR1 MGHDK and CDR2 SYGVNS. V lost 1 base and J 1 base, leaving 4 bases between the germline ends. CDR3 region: CASSEFGNTEAFF. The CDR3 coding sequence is TGTGCCAGCAGTGAATTCGGGAACACTGAAGCTTTCTTT.